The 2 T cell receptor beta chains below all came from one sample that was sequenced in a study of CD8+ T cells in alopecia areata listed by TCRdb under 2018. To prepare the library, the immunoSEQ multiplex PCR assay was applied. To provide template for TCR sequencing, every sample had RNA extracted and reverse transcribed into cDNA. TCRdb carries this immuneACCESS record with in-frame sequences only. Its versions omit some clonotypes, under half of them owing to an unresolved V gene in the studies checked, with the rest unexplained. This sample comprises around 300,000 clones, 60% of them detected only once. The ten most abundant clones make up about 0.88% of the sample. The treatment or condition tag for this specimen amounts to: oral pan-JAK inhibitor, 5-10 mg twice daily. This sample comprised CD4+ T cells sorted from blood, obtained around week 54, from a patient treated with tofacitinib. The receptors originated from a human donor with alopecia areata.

The CDR3 loop reads CASSLGRGNQPQHF. CDR3 in DNA: TGTGCCAGCAGTTTAGGTCGGGGAAATCAGCCCCAGCATTTT. The rearrangement joins TRBV6-6 to TRBJ1-5; D gene ambiguous. The ends were cut back, 4 bases at V and 4 bases at J, with 11 bases in the middle. Germline V gene sequence: CDR1 MNHNY, CDR2 SVGAGI (reference sequence). This CDR3 region has 14 residues.

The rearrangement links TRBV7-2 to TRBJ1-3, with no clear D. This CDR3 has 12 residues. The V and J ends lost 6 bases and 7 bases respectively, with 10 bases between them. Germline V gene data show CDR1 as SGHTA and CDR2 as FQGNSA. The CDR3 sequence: CASSSSWNTIYF. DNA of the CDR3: TGTGCCAGCAGTAGTAGTTGGAACACCATATATTTT.